The sample holds a few counts of the clone carrying this TCR beta chain. This specimen comes from a study of shared clonotypes between healthy human individuals. Replicate sorted-subset PCRs were loaded with around 220 ng DNA, approximately 31,000 T cell genomes. Data came from immunoSEQ multiplex PCR; TCRdb stores just in-frame clones and leaves some out. The table lists 1.5 million to 2.5 million clones, approximately 94% of them singletons, with roughly 1% in the top ten. In the naive CD8 group, cells lacked CD45RO and were positively selected for CCR7, so terminally differentiated effector memory CD45RA+ cells were left out. Germline CDR1 SEHNR, CDR2 FQNEAQ (reference sequence). V lost 1 base and J lost 3, with 10 bases in between. The CDR3 loop spans 14 amino acids.

This chain connects TRBV7-9 to TRBJ2-7; no firm D call. The material sequenced was naive CD8+ T cells sorted from blood. The receptor was isolated from a man aged 18 to 35 in good health. CDR3 region: CASSLVGSLYEQYF. The CDR3 DNA reads as TGTGCCAGCAGCTTAGTGGGCAGTCTCTACGAGCAGTACTTC.